Presented here are 26 T cell receptor beta chains from one specimen sequenced in a study of CD8+ T cells in alopecia areata. Stated treatment: oral pan-JAK inhibitor, 5-10 mg twice daily. Once RNA had been extracted, it was reverse transcribed into cDNA to act as the sequencing template. Profiled with immunoSEQ multiplex PCR; TCRdb holds only in-frame clones, not every one. The sample yields 200,000 to 250,000 clones, over 60% seen once. Source: CD4+ T cells sorted from blood, taken at approximately week 45, from a patient treated with tofacitinib. The receptors were gathered from a human donor with alopecia areata.

This clone was seen a handful of times. The chain uses TRBV19 and TRBJ1-2; D is unresolved. This CDR3 spans 13 amino acids. Germline-derived CDR1 and CDR2 are LNHDA and SQIVND (reference sequence). Trimming cost V 4 bases and J 4 bases, with 10 bases left between them. The CDR3 sequence is CASSRGGSYGYTF. Here the CDR3 DNA reads TGTGCCAGTAGTAGGGGAGGAAGCTATGGCTACACCTTC.

The CDR3 coding sequence is TGCAGCGTTGAATTGGTGAACACTGAAGCTTTCTTT. This gives the protein CSVELVNTEAFF. This rearrangement joins TRBV29-1 to TRBJ1-1; D not certain. The CDR3 extends over 12 amino acids. V dropped 2 bases and J dropped 0 bases, with 4 bases sitting between them. In germline, CDR1 is SQVTM, CDR2 ANQGSEA.

The count of this clone is one. The chain joins TRBV4-3 to TRBJ2-3; 7 bases agree with TRBD1. Germline CDR1 and CDR2: LGHNA and YSLEER. The CDR3 totals 13 residues. V lost 0 bases, J lost 9 bases, and 3 bases stayed unmatched. As DNA, the CDR3 is TGCGCCAGCAGCCAAGATGAGACAGGGACGCAGTATTTT. Its protein is CASSQDETGTQYF.

This clone was observed once. The rearrangement links TRBV7-9 to TRBJ2-3; D unresolved. Germline CDR1 SEHNR, CDR2 FQNEAQ (reference sequence). V was pared by 5 bases and J by 0 bases, with 18 bases between. CDR3 length equals 17 residues. The CDR3: CASSPFKNIPSTDTQYF. As DNA, the CDR3 is TGTGCCAGCAGCCCATTCAAAAATATTCCTAGCACAGATACGCAGTATTTT.

V and J are TRBV30 and TRBJ1-2; D may be TRBD1 (5 bases). Trimming removed 2 bases at V and 8 bases at J, with 18 bases between. CDR3 length: 14 amino acids. Germline CDR1 is GTSNPN and CDR2 is SVGIG (reference sequence). CDR3 loop: CAWSSAGIGGGYTF. The DNA of the CDR3 is TGTGCCTGGAGTTCCGCAGGGATAGGAGGAGGCTACACCTTC.

This rearrangement joins TRBV25-1 to TRBJ2-7; TRBD1 matches 7 bases. Trimming cost V 10 bases and J 1 base; bases outside gene matches: 4. CDR1 is MGHDK and CDR2 is SYGVNS in the germline V gene. The CDR3 sequence is 12 residues long. DNA for the CDR3: TGTGCCACGCGACAGGGTTCCTACGAGCAGTACTTC. It encodes CATRQGSYEQYF.

The V and J genes are TRBV15 and TRBJ1-1, with 7 bases identical to TRBD1. The junction had 8 bases not matched to a gene; V was cut back by 2 bases and J by 8 bases. This CDR3 comprises 14 residues. Germline V gene lookup returns CDR1 LNHNV and CDR2 YYDKDF (reference sequence). In DNA, the CDR3 is TGTGCCACCAGCAGACAGGGGGTTTTCAGGGAAGCTTTCTTT. It specifies CATSRQGVFREAFF.

V and J are TRBV5-4 and TRBJ2-1, with 8 bases identical to TRBD2. Germline lookup yields CDR1 SGHNT and CDR2 YYREEE (reference sequence). The CDR3 sequence is 15 residues long. V shed 4 bases, J shed 4 bases, and the junction held 7 bases outside the gene matches. CDR3 region: CASSTTSGSYNEQFF. CDR3 sequence (DNA): TGTGCCAGCAGCACTACTAGCGGATCATACAATGAGCAGTTCTTC.

The V gene is TRBV29-1, the J gene TRBJ2-1, with 7 bases matching TRBD1. The germline V gene has CDR1 SQVTM and CDR2 ANQGSEA. This CDR3 region has 13 residues. Trimming at V came to 1 base and at J to 10 bases, leaving 7 bases not matched to a gene. The CDR3 nucleotides are TGCAGCGTTGAAGTGCCCACAGGGGACGAGCAGTTCTTC. Encoded protein: CSVEVPTGDEQFF.

V usage is TRBV30 and J usage is TRBJ1-6, with D unclear. The CDR3 extends over 13 amino acids. Deletions cut 5 bases from V and 10 bases from J, with 15 bases between. Germline lookup yields CDR1 GTSNPN and CDR2 SVGIG (reference sequence). The CDR3 nucleotides are TGTGCCTGGTCTGGGGAACGGGGATCACCCCTCCACTTT. Translation gives CAWSGERGSPLHF.

This clone occurred a few times. The V gene is TRBV7-2, the J gene TRBJ1-3, with a weak D call TRBD1 (5 bases). Germline-derived CDR1 and CDR2 are SGHTA and FQGNSA. V lost 7 bases and J lost 2, with 15 bases in between. CDR3 length: 15 amino acids. In nucleotides, the CDR3 is TGTGCCAGCACTGCTCGTGGAGGGGCTGGAAACACCATATATTTT. This sequence encodes CASTARGGAGNTIYF. Full variable domain (remainder filled in from reference TRBV7-2 and TRBJ1-3): GAGVSQSPSNKVTEKGKDVELRCDPISGHTALYWYRQSLGQGLEFLIYFQGNSAPDKSGLPSDRFSAERTGGSVSTLTIQRTQQEDSAVYLCASTARGGAGNTIYFGEGSWLTVV.

In its sample, this clone was seen a few times. The chain employs TRBV4-3 and TRBJ1-4; the D is unclear. V was shortened by 0 bases and J by 0 bases, with 11 bases between the two germline ends. The CDR3 is 17 amino acids. Germline V CDR1 and CDR2: LGHNA, YSLEER. The CDR3 protein is CASSQDIRTSTNEKLFF. The CDR3 coding sequence is TGCGCCAGCAGCCAAGATATTAGGACCTCAACTAATGAAAAACTGTTTTTT.

This clone showed up just a few times. This chain connects TRBV7-2 to TRBJ1-6, with D possibly being TRBD1 (5 bases). Germline lookup yields CDR1 SGHTA and CDR2 FQGNSA. The CDR3 runs to 17 residues. V lost 4 bases to trimming and J lost 6 bases, with 19 bases between them. CDR3 loop: CASSSFLQPRVNSPLHF. DNA of the CDR3: TGTGCCAGCAGCTCGTTTCTACAGCCCAGGGTTAATTCACCCCTCCACTTT.

This CDR3 is CASSQESYTGELFF. The CDR3 DNA follows: TGCGCCAGCAGCCAAGAATCATATACCGGGGAGCTGTTTTTT. The chain combines TRBV4-3 with TRBJ2-2; no definite D call. Germline V lookup: CDR1 LGHNA, CDR2 YSLEER. V lost 0 bases and J 5 bases, leaving 7 bases between the germline ends. This CDR3 has 14 amino acids.

The V call is TRBV29-1, the J call TRBJ1-5; tentatively, D is TRBD1 (5 bases). The germline CDR1 and CDR2 sequences are SQVTM and ANQGSEA. This CDR3 contains 13 residues. Trimming cost V 7 bases and J 4 bases, with 14 bases left between them. CDR3 coding DNA: TGCAGCGCCCAATGGGGGTTAAATCAGCCCCAGCATTTT. It codes for CSAQWGLNQPQHF. Complete variable domain (other parts from reference TRBV29-1 and TRBJ1-5): SAVISQKPSRDICQRGTSLTIQCQVDSQVTMMFWYRQQPGQSLTLIATANQGSEATYESGFVIDKFPISRPNLTFSTLTVSNMSPEDSSIYLCSAQWGLNQPQHFGDGTRLSIL.

The genes are TRBV20-1 and TRBJ2-7; a weak D match, TRBD1 (5 bases). Looked up from germline, CDR1 is DFQATT and CDR2 is SNEGSKA (reference sequence). The V gene lost 3 bases and the J gene lost 7 bases, with 10 bases spanning the gap. This CDR3 has 11 residues. The CDR3 sequence: CSASFREEQYF. DNA for the CDR3: TGCAGTGCTAGTTTCAGGGAAGAGCAGTACTTC.

This chain connects TRBV5-1 to TRBJ2-1, with D possibly matching TRBD1 (6 bases). Germline CDR1 and CDR2: SGHRS and YFSETQ. The V and J ends lost 3 bases and 15 bases respectively, with 22 bases between them. The CDR3 is 14 residues long. The CDR3 DNA follows: TGCGCCAGCAGCTCGGGGACATTCAACTTAGATCGGTTCTTC. Its protein is CASSSGTFNLDRFF.

The V and J genes are TRBV29-1 and TRBJ2-1; 12 bases agree with TRBD2. J was trimmed by 1 base and V by 1 base; bases with no gene match: 8. The CDR3 extends over 18 amino acids. The germline V gene encodes CDR1 SQVTM and CDR2 ANQGSEA. CDR3 protein: CSVEGVASGGASYNEQFF. CDR3 nucleotide sequence: TGCAGCGTTGAAGGTGTGGCTAGCGGGGGGGCATCCTACAATGAGCAGTTCTTC.

The table lists this clone with a few counts. This rearrangement joins TRBV7-2 to TRBJ2-3; D not certain. V lost 6 bases, J lost 2 bases, and 12 bases lay in between. Germline assignment: CDR1 SGHTA and CDR2 FQGNSA. The CDR3 runs 14 residues. Here the CDR3 reads CASRRTHSTDTQYF. The CDR3 DNA is TGTGCCAGCAGACGCACGCATTCCACAGATACGCAGTATTTT.

The V and J genes are TRBV29-1 and TRBJ1-2, with a possible D match to TRBD1 (5 bases). The CDR3 covers 14 residues. CDR1 is SQVTM, CDR2 ANQGSEA, per germline. V lost 4 bases and J lost 7, with 19 bases in between. CDR3 in amino acids: CSVGRMGPGGGYTF. CDR3 nucleotides: TGCAGCGTTGGCAGGATGGGGCCCGGCGGTGGCTACACCTTC.

CDR3 DNA sequence: TGCAGCGTTGAACTGATTAGCACAGATACGCAGTATTTT. The encoded protein is CSVELISTDTQYF. This rearrangement joins TRBV29-1 to TRBJ2-3; D unclear. This CDR3 spans 13 amino acids. The ends were cut back, 2 bases at V and 0 bases at J, with 6 bases in the middle. Looked up from germline, CDR1 is SQVTM and CDR2 is ANQGSEA.

V and J are TRBV7-2 and TRBJ1-5; TRBD1 aligns across 8 bases. The CDR3 length is 14 residues. CDR1 SGHTA and CDR2 FQGNSA come from the germline V gene. V lost 6 bases and J lost 10; bases outside the gene matches: 11. CDR3 sequence (DNA): TGTGCCAGCAGGGTAGGACAGGGCGGGGGTCCCCAGCATTTT. This sequence encodes CASRVGQGGGPQHF.

This clone was counted many times. The chain couples TRBV27 to TRBJ1-5; TRBD1 might be the D (5 bases). The CDR3 has 14 amino acids. V was cut by 3 bases and J by 4 bases, with 10 bases left in between. Germline V lookup: CDR1 MNHEY, CDR2 SMNVEV (reference sequence). The CDR3 region has the DNA TGTGCCAGCAGTTTGATGGGGGAAAATCAGCCCCAGCATTTT. Translation: CASSLMGENQPQHF.

CDR3 in amino acids: CASSLGGGDTEAFF. Here the CDR3 DNA reads TGTGCCAGCAGCTTAGGGGGAGGGGACACTGAAGCTTTCTTT. The rearrangement uses TRBV7-9 and TRBJ1-1, with D possibly TRBD1 on 5 matching bases. With 1 base removed from V and 3 bases from J, the gap between germline ends came to 9 bases. This CDR3 spans 14 amino acids. The germline gives CDR1 SEHNR, CDR2 FQNEAQ (reference sequence).

Written as DNA, the CDR3 is TGTGCCATCAGTGAGCGGTACGAGCAGTACTTC. It specifies CAISERYEQYF. The chain couples TRBV10-3 to TRBJ2-7; D not resolved. Trimming removed 2 bases at V and 4 bases at J, with 3 bases between. The CDR3 loop spans 11 amino acids. Germline values: CDR1 ENHRY, CDR2 SYGVKD.

This clone was seen a few times. The rearrangement links TRBV25-1 to TRBJ1-4, with D perhaps matching TRBD1 (6 bases). This CDR3 comprises 13 residues. The germline gives CDR1 MGHDK, CDR2 SYGVNS. Trimming removed 11 bases at V and 7 bases at J, with 17 bases between. CDR3 loop: CAAKGGSGEKLFF. The CDR3 region has the DNA TGTGCCGCTAAAGGGGGGTCTGGTGAAAAACTGTTTTTT.